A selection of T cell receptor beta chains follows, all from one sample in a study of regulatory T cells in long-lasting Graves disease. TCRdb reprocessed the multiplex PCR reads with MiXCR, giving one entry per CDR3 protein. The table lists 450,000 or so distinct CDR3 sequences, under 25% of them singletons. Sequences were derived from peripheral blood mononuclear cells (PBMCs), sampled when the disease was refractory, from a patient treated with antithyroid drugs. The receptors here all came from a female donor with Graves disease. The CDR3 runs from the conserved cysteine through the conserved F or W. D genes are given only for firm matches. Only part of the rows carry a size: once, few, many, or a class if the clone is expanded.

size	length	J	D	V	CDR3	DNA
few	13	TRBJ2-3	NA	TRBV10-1	CASSPEVDNTQYF	TGCGCCAGCAGTCCAGAGGTCGACAATACGCAGTATTTT
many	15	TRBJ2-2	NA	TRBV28	CASSLYGRGTGELFF	TGTGCCAGCAGTCTTTATGGTCGGGGTACCGGGGAGCTGTTTTTT
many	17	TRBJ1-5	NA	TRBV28	CASSLSIGSITVQPQHF	TGTGCCAGCAGTTTATCGATTGGGAGCATCACGGTCCAGCCCCAGCATTTT
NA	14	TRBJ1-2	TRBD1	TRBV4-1	CASSQEQGAQGYTF	TGCGCCAGCAGCCAAGAACAGGGGGCTCAAGGCTACACCTTC
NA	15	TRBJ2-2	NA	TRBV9	CASSLEGTSGGELFF	TGTGCCAGCAGCCTGGAGGGAACATCGGGCGGGGAGCTGTTTTTT
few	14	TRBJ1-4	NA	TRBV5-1	CASSRRGLNEKLFF	TGCGCCAGCAGCCGCCGGGGACTGAATGAAAAACTGTTTTTT
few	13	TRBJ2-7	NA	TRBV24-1	CATSDHAETKQYF	TGTGCCACCAGTGATCACGCTGAGACAAAGCAGTACTTC
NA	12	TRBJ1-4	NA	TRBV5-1	CASSLGGVKLFF	TGCGCCAGCAGCTTGGGTGGTGTGAAACTGTTTTTT
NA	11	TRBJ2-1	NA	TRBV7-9	CASSRNNEQFF	TGTGCCAGCAGCCGTAACAATGAGCAGTTCTTC
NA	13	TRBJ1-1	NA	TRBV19	CASSIDPNTEAFF	TGTGCCAGTAGTATAGACCCGAACACTGAAGCTTTCTTT
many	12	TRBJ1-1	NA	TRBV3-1	CASRGVLTEAFF	TGTGCCAGCAGGGGGGTTTTGACTGAAGCTTTCTTT
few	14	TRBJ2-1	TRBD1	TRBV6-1	CATSGTAPNNEQFF	TGTGCCACGTCCGGGACAGCGCCCAACAATGAGCAGTTCTTC
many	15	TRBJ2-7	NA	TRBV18	CASSPGGKSTMEQYF	TGTGCCAGCTCACCCGGCGGGAAGTCTACGATGGAGCAGTACTTC